Presented here are 27 T cell receptor beta chains from one specimen sequenced in a study of cytomegalovirus exposure and HLA in healthy donors. With 60 Vbeta and 13 Jbeta primers, the PCR was carried out. TCRdb's copy holds only in-frame clones and misses some; the assay was immunoSEQ multiplex PCR. Of around 45,000 clones listed, around 74% are singletons. Material: PBMCs. Receptors were obtained from a man aged 25 to 40 in good health and CMV-seronegative.

This clone occurred a few times. This chain uses TRBV6-1 with TRBJ1-1, with D maybe TRBD1 (6 bases). The CDR3 is 14 residues long. Germline loops: CDR1 MNHNS, CDR2 SASEGT. Deletions cut 4 bases from V and 1 base from J, with 10 bases between. The CDR3 DNA follows: TGTGCCAGCAGTGTAGACAGGACGAACACTGAAGCTTTCTTT. This translates into CASSVDRTNTEAFF.

The chain is built from TRBV7-2 and TRBJ2-5; 7 bases agree with TRBD2. This CDR3 is built from 15 residues. Trimming removed 1 base from V and 2 bases from J; junction bases left unmatched: 4. CDR1 is SGHTA, CDR2 FQGNSA, per germline. CDR3 coding DNA: TGTGCCAGCAGCTTAGTTTCTAGCGGACAAGAGACCCAGTACTTC. It translates to CASSLVSSGQETQYF.

The chain joins TRBV5-1 to TRBJ2-7, with 7 bases aligning to TRBD2. The CDR3 has 13 residues. Germline V gene data show CDR1 as SGHRS and CDR2 as YFSETQ. The J segment lost 5 bases and the V segment lost 8 bases, leaving 10 bases of the junction unmatched. In DNA form, the CDR3 reads TGCGCCAGTGGAGAGTCGGGAGGCAACGAGCAGTACTTC. It encodes CASGESGGNEQYF. Using reference TRBV5-1 and TRBJ2-7 for the parts outside the CDR3, the full variable domain is KAGVTQTPRYLIKTRGQQVTLSCSPISGHRSVSWYQQTPGQGLQFLFEYFSETQRNKGNFPGRFSGRQFSNSRSEMNVSTLELGDSALYLCASGESGGNEQYFGPGTRLTVT.

This clone was observed once. V gene TRBV19 combines with J gene TRBJ2-3; 8 bases agree with TRBD2. The ends lost 1 base at V and 4 bases at J; junction bases unmatched: 4. The CDR3 has 15 residues. Germline V gene data show CDR1 as LNHDA and CDR2 as SQIVND (reference sequence). This CDR3 reads CASSIAGGPADTQYF. DNA of the CDR3: TGTGCCAGTAGTATAGCGGGAGGGCCGGCAGATACGCAGTATTTT.

V gene TRBV2 combines with J gene TRBJ2-4; TRBD2 might be the D (7 bases). V shed 2 bases and J shed 3 bases, with 17 bases lying between them. Germline CDR1 and CDR2: SNHLY and FYNNEI. The CDR3 totals 17 residues. CDR3 DNA sequence: TGTGCCAGCAGTGAATGGGGGCGGGAGTACGTCAAAAACATTCAGTACTTC. Protein: CASSEWGREYVKNIQYF.

This chain joins TRBV6-6 and TRBJ2-7; 9 nucleotides line up with TRBD2. Unmatched junction bases numbered 0, after V lost 3 bases and J lost 0 bases. The germline V gene has CDR1 MNHNY and CDR2 SVGAGI (reference sequence). The CDR3 is made up of 14 amino acids. The CDR3 loop reads CASSYSGSSYEQYF. In nucleotides, the CDR3 is TGTGCCAGCAGTTATAGCGGGAGCTCCTACGAGCAGTACTTC.

There are a few counts of this clone. J is TRBJ2-7 and V is TRBV2; TRBD1 matches at 9 bases. The CDR3 spans 14 residues. Trimming cost V 8 bases and J 1 base; bases outside gene matches: 6. Germline CDR1 and CDR2: SNHLY and FYNNEI. The CDR3 reads CASAADRGSYEQYF. The CDR3 region has the DNA TGTGCCAGCGCGGCGGACAGGGGTTCCTACGAGCAGTACTTC.

The J gene is TRBJ2-6, the V gene TRBV27; possible D gene TRBD2, 5 bases. The CDR3 is 16 residues long. Germline V gives CDR1 MNHEY, CDR2 SMNVEV (reference sequence). V shed 2 bases and J shed 0 bases, with 8 bases lying between them. The CDR3 sequence is CASSLEGNSGANVLTF. The CDR3 DNA reads TGTGCCAGCAGTTTAGAGGGTAACTCTGGGGCCAACGTCCTGACTTTC.

Details on this clone: This same CDR3 is encoded by further DNA sequences in the sample. The J gene is TRBJ2-6, the V gene TRBV4-2; 11 positions match TRBD2. Germline V lookup: CDR1 LGHNA, CDR2 YNFKEQ. The ends lost 4 bases at V and 0 bases at J; junction bases unmatched: 5. CDR3 length: 18 residues. The CDR3 bases are TGTGCCAGCAGCCCAATAGCGGGAGGGTACTCTGGGGCCAACGTCCTGACTTTC. Its translation: CASSPIAGGYSGANVLTF.

This clone was counted once. The V gene is TRBV18, the J gene TRBJ1-5; perhaps TRBD1 as D (6 bases). V shed 4 bases and J shed 4 bases, with 8 bases lying between them. CDR1 KGHSH and CDR2 LQKENI come from the germline V gene. This CDR3 spans 13 amino acids. This CDR3 reads CASSLDRNQPQHF. The CDR3 bases are TGTGCCAGCTCACTGGACAGAAATCAGCCCCAGCATTTT. The full variable domain, with the rest looked up from reference TRBV18 and TRBJ1-5, is NAGVMQNPRHLVRRRGQEARLRCSPMKGHSHVYWYRQLPEEGLKFMVYLQKENIIDESGMPKERFSAEFPKEGPSILRIQQVVRGDSAAYFCASSLDRNQPQHFGDGTRLSIL.

This clone occurred a few times. This sequence joins TRBV4-1 and TRBJ2-7; TRBD1 aligns across 8 bases. The CDR3 is 15 residues long. Germline loops: CDR1 MGHRA, CDR2 YSYEKL. J lost 3 bases, V lost 4 bases, and 8 bases had no gene match. CDR3 in DNA: TGCGCCAGCAGCCTGACCTATGGACAGGGCTACGAGCAGTACTTC. Translating it yields CASSLTYGQGYEQYF.

This chain connects TRBV5-1 to TRBJ2-1, with D possibly TRBD2 on 5 matching bases. Trimming took off 0 bases at V and 5 bases at J, with 15 bases between the two ends. The CDR3 length is 16 residues. Per germline, CDR1 SGHRS and CDR2 YFSETQ. In DNA form, the CDR3 reads TGCGCCAGCAGCTTGGTTCCCGGAATCGGGAACAATGAGCAGTTCTTC. Amino acids: CASSLVPGIGNNEQFF.

This chain uses TRBV5-1 with TRBJ2-1; 15 bases line up with TRBD2. The CDR3 is 20 amino acids. J lost 0 bases, V lost 8 bases, and 15 bases had no gene match. CDR1 and CDR2 from the germline V gene are SGHRS and YFSETQ. The CDR3 DNA reads as TGCGCCAGTAGAAGCCGGACTAGCGGGAGGGCCTCAAGCTCCTACAATGAGCAGTTCTTC. Translating it yields CASRSRTSGRASSSYNEQFF. The full variable domain, in which reference TRBV5-1 and TRBJ2-1 provide the parts outside the CDR3, is KAGVTQTPRYLIKTRGQQVTLSCSPISGHRSVSWYQQTPGQGLQFLFEYFSETQRNKGNFPGRFSGRQFSNSRSEMNVSTLELGDSALYLCASRSRTSGRASSSYNEQFFGPGTRLTVL.

This sequence joins TRBV10-1 and TRBJ2-1; tentative D call: TRBD2 (6 bases). The CDR3 contains 11 residues. The germline CDR1 and CDR2 sequences are WNHNN and SYGVQD (reference sequence). With 8 bases removed from V and 10 bases from J, the gap between germline ends came to 12 bases. CDR3 nucleotides: TGCGCCAGCTCAGGAGGGTCCGAGCAGTTCTTC. This translates into CASSGGSEQFF.

This clone was recorded a few times. The chain joins TRBV4-1 to TRBJ2-3, with 8 bases that match TRBD1. With 0 bases clipped from V and 5 bases from J, the junction kept 4 bases outside the gene matches. Germline V gives CDR1 MGHRA, CDR2 YSYEKL. This CDR3 region has 15 residues. CDR3 loop: CASSQEDRAGDTQYF. The CDR3 coding sequence is TGCGCCAGCAGCCAAGAGGACAGGGCTGGAGATACGCAGTATTTT.

The chain couples TRBV4-2 to TRBJ2-1; TRBD1 aligns across 9 bases. Germline loops: CDR1 LGHNA, CDR2 YNFKEQ. The CDR3 runs to 16 residues. Trimming removed 1 base from V and 6 bases from J; junction bases left unmatched: 7. This CDR3 reads CASSQGDRGFSNEQFF. For the CDR3, the DNA is TGTGCCAGCAGCCAAGGCGACAGGGGGTTTTCCAATGAGCAGTTCTTC.

The rearrangement uses TRBV27 and TRBJ2-2; 9 bases fit TRBD1. Germline trimming cut 5 bases from V and 7 bases from J; bases unmatched to any gene: 5. The CDR3 has 14 amino acids. Germline lookup yields CDR1 MNHEY and CDR2 SMNVEV (reference sequence). CDR3 amino acids: CASSPGTGHGELFF. CDR3 bases: TGTGCCAGCAGTCCGGGGACAGGGCACGGGGAGCTGTTTTTT.

The rearrangement uses TRBV5-4 and TRBJ2-3; D not resolved. The length of the CDR3 is 12 residues. With 3 bases removed from V and 6 bases from J, the gap between germline ends came to 8 bases. Germline loops: CDR1 SGHNT, CDR2 YYREEE (reference sequence). This CDR3 reads CASSSVMDTQYF. CDR3 nucleotides: TGTGCCAGCAGCTCGGTGATGGATACGCAGTATTTT.

The V and J genes are TRBV5-1 and TRBJ1-2, with 7 bases fitting TRBD1. The CDR3 is made up of 13 amino acids. Germline V CDR1 and CDR2: SGHRS, YFSETQ. V shed 0 bases, J shed 7 bases, and the junction held 3 bases outside the gene matches. The CDR3 reads CASSLEAGGGYTF. CDR3 bases: TGCGCCAGCAGCTTGGAGGCAGGGGGTGGCTACACCTTC.

This clone showed up just a few times. V gene TRBV6-6 combines with J gene TRBJ2-7; the match to TRBD1 covers 7 bases. The CDR3 totals 14 residues. The trim removed 6 bases at V and 2 bases at J, leaving 7 bases unmatched. Germline CDR1 and CDR2: MNHNY and SVGAGI (reference sequence). CDR3 coding DNA: TGTGCCAGCAGGAGAACGACAGGGCCCTACGAGCAGTACTTC. It specifies CASRRTTGPYEQYF.

The chain uses TRBV4-1 and TRBJ2-7; TRBD2 matches 9 bases. The V and J ends lost 4 bases and 4 bases, in that order; junction bases with no gene match: 11. The germline gives CDR1 MGHRA, CDR2 YSYEKL. The length of the CDR3 is 16 residues. CDR3 nucleotides: TGCGCCAGCAGCCCGACCCGGGCTAGCGGGAATTACGAGCAGTACTTC. Amino acid sequence: CASSPTRASGNYEQYF.

V is TRBV21-1 and J is TRBJ2-7; TRBD1 is the table's D call, not checked against the DNA. TRBV21-1 is listed as a pseudogene. The CDR3 length is 14 residues. The CDR3 is CASSKGQYPYEQYF. CDR3 bases: TGTGCCAGCAGCAAGGGACAGTACCCCTACGAGCAGTACTTC.

CDR3 region: CASSQEAGVRTGELFF. The CDR3 DNA reads TGCGCCAGCAGCCAAGAAGCGGGAGTGCGTACCGGGGAGCTGTTTTTT. The J gene is TRBJ2-2, the V gene TRBV4-1; TRBD2 matches at 8 bases. The germline V gene encodes CDR1 MGHRA and CDR2 YSYEKL. V dropped 0 bases and J dropped 5; count of bases not matched to a gene: 5. The CDR3 runs 16 residues.

The gene calls are TRBV5-1 and TRBJ2-7, with D unresolved. Germline V CDR1 and CDR2: SGHRS, YFSETQ. This CDR3 comprises 13 residues. Trimming pared 0 bases from V and 3 bases from J, leaving 7 bases between. Written as DNA, the CDR3 is TGCGCCAGCAGCTTGGGGCTAGACTACGAGCAGTACTTC. Its translation is CASSLGLDYEQYF.

Concerning this clone itself: Within the sample, other DNA sequences also encode this same CDR3. The V and J genes are TRBV29-1 and TRBJ2-7; TRBD2 matches at 7 bases. The CDR3 is made up of 13 amino acids. Germline V lookup: CDR1 SQVTM, CDR2 ANQGSEA. The V gene end was trimmed by 4 bases and the J gene end by 0 bases; junction bases not matched to a gene: 3. As DNA, the CDR3 is TGCAGCGTTGCTAGCGGTAGCTCCTACGAGCAGTACTTC. Protein: CSVASGSSYEQYF.

The V gene is TRBV4-1, the J gene TRBJ2-7; 8 bases line up with TRBD2. The trim removed 2 bases at V and 0 bases at J, leaving 6 bases unmatched. Per germline, CDR1 MGHRA and CDR2 YSYEKL. The CDR3 consists of 16 residues. In DNA form, the CDR3 reads TGCGCCAGCAGCCAATTGGGCGGGAGGAACTCCTACGAGCAGTACTTC. It translates to CASSQLGGRNSYEQYF.

The chain combines TRBV5-1 with TRBJ2-5; 8 bases agree with TRBD2. The germline V gene has CDR1 SGHRS and CDR2 YFSETQ. Germline trimming cut 0 bases from V and 5 bases from J; bases unmatched to any gene: 9. The CDR3 covers 16 residues. CDR3: CASSLGASGSGETQYF. In DNA form, the CDR3 reads TGCGCCAGCAGCTTGGGTGCAAGCGGGAGCGGGGAGACCCAGTACTTC.